The 7 T cell receptor delta chains presented below share a single source sample, sequenced in a study of gamma-delta chains in newborns, infants, children. TCRdb processed the reads again with the CATT caller. The sample records a few thousand delta-chain clones, around 4% being singletons. Sequenced material: blood. These receptors were taken from a child who was a newborn, infant or young child, either healthy, febrile or measles-vaccinated (not recorded which).

In this sample, this clone turned up once. The chain is built from TRDV2 and TRDJ1, with a weak D call TRDD3 (5 bases). The V gene lost 3 bases and the J gene lost 0 bases, with 28 bases spanning the gap. The CDR3 runs to 20 residues. Germline CDR1 is GEAIGNYY and CDR2 is EKD. The CDR3 DNA follows: TGTGCCTGTGACCCGATTGGGAGGTGGGGACAGCTGAATTACACCGATAAACTCATCTTT. Encoded protein: CACDPIGRWGQLNYTDKLIF.

There are a few counts of this clone. The TCRdb protein, from a much larger clone, departs from this DNA's translation at residue 12, likely by read error; the protein shown derives from the DNA. The rearrangement links TRDV2 to TRDJ1; 7 bases map to TRDD3. J was trimmed by 11 bases and V by 0 bases; bases with no gene match: 14. The germline V gene has CDR1 GEAIGNYY and CDR2 EKD. CDR3 length: 15 amino acids. In nucleotides, the CDR3 is TGTGCCTGTGACACCCTTGCTACTGGGGAAGGTAATCTCATCTTT. Translating gives CACDTLATGEGNLIF.

This clone showed up just a few times. Other DNA variants within this sample encode the same CDR3. The chain employs TRDV2 and TRDJ1, with D unresolved. The CDR3 spans 14 residues. CDR1 GEAIGNYY and CDR2 EKD come from the germline V gene. V gave up 0 bases and J gave up 1 base, with 8 bases separating them. The DNA for the CDR3 is TGTGCCTGTGACACCGTAGTCCGCACCGATAAACTCATCTTT. This gives the protein CACDTVVRTDKLIF.

This clone was counted a few times. This sequence is one base from a far larger clone and is likely a read error. The same CDR3 arises from other DNA sequences in this sample as well. The V call is TRDV1, the J call TRDJ1, with D possibly being TRDD2 or TRDD3 (9 bases each). The germline V gene encodes CDR1 TSWWSYY and CDR2 QGS. The length of the CDR3 is 20 residues. The CDR3 loop reads CALGELGLPTLYWGTCKLIF. In DNA, the CDR3 is TGTGCTCTTGGGGAACTGGGCCTTCCTACACTTTACTGGGGGACCTGTAAACTCATCTTC.

With regard to this clone: A much more abundant neighbour one base away suggests this may be a read error. Other DNA sequences within the sample encode an identical CDR3. V is TRDV2 and J is TRDJ3; no clear D. This CDR3 is 18 amino acids long. Looked up from germline, CDR1 is GEAIGNYY and CDR2 is EKD. The DNA for the CDR3 is TGTGCCTGCGACACCGCAGGCGCTGAAGCCTGGGACACCCGACAGATGTTTTTC. It translates to CACDTAGAEAWDTRQMFF.

This clone was observed a few times. This may come from a read error, since a much larger clone is one base off. At the DNA level, this CDR3 is encoded by other sequences in the same sample as well. The CDR3 protein is CACDTVTGESWDTRQMFF. The CDR3 region has the DNA TGTGCCTGTGACACCGTAACTGGGGAGTCCTGGGATACCCGACAGATGTTTTTC. The chain carries TRDV2 and TRDJ3; 7 bases align to TRDD3. Germline CDR1 is GEAIGNYY and CDR2 is EKD. The length of the CDR3 is 18 residues.

By share, this clone counts as medium-sized. Different DNA sequences within this sample yield the same CDR3. This sequence joins TRDV2 and TRDJ1; 7 nucleotides align to TRDD3. The CDR3 loop spans 18 amino acids. Looked up from germline, CDR1 is GEAIGNYY and CDR2 is EKD. V lost 0 bases and J lost 2; bases outside the gene matches: 14. The CDR3 sequence: CACDTVHGVTGETDKLIF. Here the CDR3 DNA reads TGTGCCTGTGACACCGTTCACGGCGTGACTGGGGAAACCGATAAACTCATCTTT.